There are a few counts of the clone carrying this T cell receptor (beta chain). This CDR3 spans 15 amino acids. Trimming pared 4 bases from V and 6 bases from J, leaving 16 bases between. Per the germline V gene, CDR1 is MNHNS and CDR2 is SASEGT. The sample belongs to a study of T cell repertoires in cytomegalovirus infection. Study at large: Signatures in public TCR beta sequences pointed to both CMV infection and matching HLA type.

From the reads, TCRdb called clonotypes with MiXCR, one entry per CDR3 protein. Among some 450,000 distinct CDR3 sequences, 31% were seen once, and the ten largest hold roughly 15%. The chain joins TRBV6-1 to TRBJ1-5; tentative D call: TRBD1 (5 bases). The TCR originated in a human donor in good health (CMV status not recorded). Some clones in this sample may be carry-over from other donors' samples. The sample comprised PBMCs. This CDR3 reads CASSGPGGESQPQHF. CDR3 coding DNA: TGTGCCAGCAGTGGCCCCGGGGGGGAAAGTCAGCCCCAGCATTTT.